This T cell receptor beta chain was captured by sequencing in a study of T cell responses to AZD1222 COVID-19 vaccine. Produced via immunoSEQ multiplex PCR; TCRdb's table is partial and in-frame only. The sample comprises tens of thousands of clones, about 91% of which are singletons, and about 2.5% rests with the top ten. This CDR3 region has 15 residues. Germline CDR1 and CDR2: SNHLY and FYNNEI. With 4 bases clipped from V and 0 bases from J, the junction kept 5 bases outside the gene matches. This specimen was peripheral blood, taken 28 days after the second AZD1222 dose. This TCR was recovered from an adult who received the AZD1222 COVID-19 vaccine. The chain uses TRBV2 and TRBJ2-7, with TRBD1 matching over 8 bases. This chain's CDR3 is CASSARTGYSYEQYF. DNA of the CDR3: TGTGCCAGCAGTGCCAGGACAGGGTACTCCTACGAGCAGTACTTC.